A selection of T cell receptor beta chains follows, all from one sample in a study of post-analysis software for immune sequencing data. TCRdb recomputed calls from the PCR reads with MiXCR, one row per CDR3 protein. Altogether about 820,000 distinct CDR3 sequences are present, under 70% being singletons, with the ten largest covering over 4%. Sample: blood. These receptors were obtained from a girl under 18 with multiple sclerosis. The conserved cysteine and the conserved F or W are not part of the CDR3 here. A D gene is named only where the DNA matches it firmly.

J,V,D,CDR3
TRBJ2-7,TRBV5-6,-,ASSTTLSLKQY
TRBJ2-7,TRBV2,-,ASNRLVRNEQY
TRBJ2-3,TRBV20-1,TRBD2,SAWPGLDTDTQY
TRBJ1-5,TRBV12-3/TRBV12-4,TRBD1,ASSATGASNQPQH
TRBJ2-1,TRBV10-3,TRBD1,AISERRTGANNEQF
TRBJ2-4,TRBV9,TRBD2,ASSQGGGNIQY
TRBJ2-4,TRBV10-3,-,AISDQEGIQY
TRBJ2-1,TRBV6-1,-,ASSEWGWAGSYNEQF
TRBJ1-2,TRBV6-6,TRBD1,ASAWTGGINYGCT
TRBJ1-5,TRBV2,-,ASTPGPALISQPQH
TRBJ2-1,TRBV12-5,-,ASGFYNEQF
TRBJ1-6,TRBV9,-,ASSVGPDYNSPLH
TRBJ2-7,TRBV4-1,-,ASSQGFSYEQY
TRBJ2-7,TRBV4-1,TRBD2,ASGGGQPSYEQY
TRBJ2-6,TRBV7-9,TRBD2,ASIWGGVSGANVLT
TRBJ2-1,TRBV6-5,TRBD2,ATGLAGLNEQF
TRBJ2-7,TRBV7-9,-,ASSSRRSAYEQY
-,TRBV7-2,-,ASSSGLPGETQY
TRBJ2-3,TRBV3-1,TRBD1,ASSQDMGQPSTDTQY
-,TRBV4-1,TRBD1,ASSHSGTGQHEQY
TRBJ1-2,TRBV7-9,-,ASSSDFILYGYT
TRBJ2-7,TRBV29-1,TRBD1,SVRTGSNEQY
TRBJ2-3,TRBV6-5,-,ASSYDSTDTQY
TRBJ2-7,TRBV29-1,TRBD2,SVEFEATSGYEQY
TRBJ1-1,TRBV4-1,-,ASSPLTLNTEAF
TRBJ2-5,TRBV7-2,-,ASTYTGLEETQY
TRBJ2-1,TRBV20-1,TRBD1,SADGQAWNEQF
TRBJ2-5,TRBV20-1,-,SARDRAQAETQY
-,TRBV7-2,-,ASSWVGQETQY
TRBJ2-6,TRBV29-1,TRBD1,SVWTGGSGANVLT
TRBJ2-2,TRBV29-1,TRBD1,SVAAGGGGELF
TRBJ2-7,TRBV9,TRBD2,ASSVGASGPLYEQY
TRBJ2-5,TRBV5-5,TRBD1,ASSLGWTGGQETQY
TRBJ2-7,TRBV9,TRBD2,ASSPGGKVGYEQY
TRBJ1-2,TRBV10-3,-,AISYGQGRVANYGYT
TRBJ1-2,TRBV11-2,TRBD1,ASRYGQGEGYT
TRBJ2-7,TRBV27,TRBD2,ASNPSRVAGGSYEQY
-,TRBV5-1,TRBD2,ASSLAAGGPHEQY
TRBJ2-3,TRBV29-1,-,SVVRLRSTDTQY
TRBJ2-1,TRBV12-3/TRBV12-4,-,ASSQVAELPVNEQF
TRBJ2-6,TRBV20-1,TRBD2,SATSGGRSGANVLT
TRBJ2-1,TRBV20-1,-,SASWLGAYNEQF
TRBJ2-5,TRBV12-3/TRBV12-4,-,ASSPSWGDTQETQY
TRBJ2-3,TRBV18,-,ASSPNFQGTSPTDTQY
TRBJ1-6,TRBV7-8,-,ASSPGGARNSPLH
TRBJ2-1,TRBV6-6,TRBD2,ASSYSGLAGAYNEQF
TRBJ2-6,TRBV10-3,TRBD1,VISGQGAGANVLT
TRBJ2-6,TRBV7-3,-,ASSLKLGTGANVLT
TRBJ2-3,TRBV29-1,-,SVVGLALLFTDTQY
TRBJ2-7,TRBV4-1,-,ASSPKGGQISYEQY
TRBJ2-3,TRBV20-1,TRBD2,SARWRERGDTQY
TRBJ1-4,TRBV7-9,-,ASSPPGAALKF
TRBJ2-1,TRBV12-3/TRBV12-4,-,ASTRDNEQF
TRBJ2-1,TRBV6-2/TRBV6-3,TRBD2,ASTRGALLAGESDEQF
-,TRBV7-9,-,AGSGTGNEQY
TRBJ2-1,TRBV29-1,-,SVVGAFSYNEQF
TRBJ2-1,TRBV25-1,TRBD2,ASSGWGSGRIHNEQF
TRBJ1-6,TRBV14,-,ASSQGAIVHSPLH
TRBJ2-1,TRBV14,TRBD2,ASSQGVTSGSYNEQF